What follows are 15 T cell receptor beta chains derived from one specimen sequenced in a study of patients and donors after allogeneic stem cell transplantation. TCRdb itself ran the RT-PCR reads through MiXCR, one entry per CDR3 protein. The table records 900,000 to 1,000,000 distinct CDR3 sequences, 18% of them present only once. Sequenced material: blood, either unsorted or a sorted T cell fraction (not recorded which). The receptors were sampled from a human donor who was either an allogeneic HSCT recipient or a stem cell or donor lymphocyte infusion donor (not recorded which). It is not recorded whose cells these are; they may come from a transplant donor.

The CDR3 region has the DNA TGCGCCAGCAGCGCTAGCGGGTATACCGGGGAGCTGTTTTTT. Its protein product is CASSASGYTGELFF. V and J are TRBV5-1 and TRBJ2-2, with 8 bases identical to TRBD2. The CDR3 runs 14 residues. Germline loops: CDR1 SGHRS, CDR2 YFSETQ. Trimming at V came to 4 bases and at J to 5 bases, leaving 4 bases not matched to a gene.

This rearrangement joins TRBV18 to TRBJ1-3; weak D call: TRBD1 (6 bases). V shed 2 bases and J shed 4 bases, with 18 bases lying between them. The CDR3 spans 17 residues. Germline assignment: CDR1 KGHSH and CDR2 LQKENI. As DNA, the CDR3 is TGTGCCAGCTCACCAGGGCTGGTAGGACAGAGAGGAAACACCATATATTTT. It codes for CASSPGLVGQRGNTIYF.

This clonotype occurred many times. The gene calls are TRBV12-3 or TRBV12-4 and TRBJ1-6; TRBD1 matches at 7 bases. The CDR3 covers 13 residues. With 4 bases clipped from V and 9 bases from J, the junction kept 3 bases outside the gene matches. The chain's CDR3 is CASSSGQLSPLHF. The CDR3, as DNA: TGTGCCAGCAGTTCGGGACAGCTTTCACCCCTCCACTTT.

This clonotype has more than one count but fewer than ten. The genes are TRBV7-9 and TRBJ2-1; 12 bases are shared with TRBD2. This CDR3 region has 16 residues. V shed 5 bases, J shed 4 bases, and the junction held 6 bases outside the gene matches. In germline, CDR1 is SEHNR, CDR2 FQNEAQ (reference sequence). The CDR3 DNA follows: TGTGCCAGCAGCGGACGGACTAGCGGGATATACAATGAGCAGTTCTTC. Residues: CASSGRTSGIYNEQFF.

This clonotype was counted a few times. The CDR3 protein is CASTPTGTGTDTQYF. Written as DNA, the CDR3 is TGTGCCAGCACCCCAACCGGGACTGGCACAGATACGCAGTATTTT. The chain uses TRBV9 and TRBJ2-3; TRBD2 might be the D (6 bases). The CDR3 contains 15 residues. CDR1 is SGDLS, CDR2 YYNGEE, per germline. Trimming shortened V by 6 bases and J by 1 base, and 15 bases separated the two germline ends.

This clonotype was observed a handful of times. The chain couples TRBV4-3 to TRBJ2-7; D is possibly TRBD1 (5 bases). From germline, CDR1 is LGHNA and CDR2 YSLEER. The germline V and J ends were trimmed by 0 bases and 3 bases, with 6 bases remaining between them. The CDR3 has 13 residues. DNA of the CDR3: TGCGCCAGCAGCCAAGACAGGGACTACGAGCAGTACTTC. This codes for CASSQDRDYEQYF.

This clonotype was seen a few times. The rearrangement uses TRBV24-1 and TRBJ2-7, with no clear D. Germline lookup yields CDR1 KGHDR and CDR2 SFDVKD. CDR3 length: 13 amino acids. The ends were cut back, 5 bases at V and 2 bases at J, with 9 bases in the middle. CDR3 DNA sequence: TGTGCCACCAGTGGTGTTGATACCTACGAGCAGTACTTC. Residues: CATSGVDTYEQYF.

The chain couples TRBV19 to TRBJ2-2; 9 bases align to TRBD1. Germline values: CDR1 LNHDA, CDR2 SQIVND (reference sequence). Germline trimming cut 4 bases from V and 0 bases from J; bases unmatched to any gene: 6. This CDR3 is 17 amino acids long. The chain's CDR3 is CASSTLGQGPNTGELFF. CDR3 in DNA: TGTGCCAGTAGTACCCTCGGACAGGGGCCGAACACCGGGGAGCTGTTTTTT.

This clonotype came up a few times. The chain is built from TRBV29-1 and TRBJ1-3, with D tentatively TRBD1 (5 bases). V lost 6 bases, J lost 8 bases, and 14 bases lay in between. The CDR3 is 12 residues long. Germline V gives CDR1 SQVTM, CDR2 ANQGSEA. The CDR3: CSVEKDSHTIYF. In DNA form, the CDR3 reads TGCAGCGTGGAAAAAGACAGTCACACCATATATTTT.

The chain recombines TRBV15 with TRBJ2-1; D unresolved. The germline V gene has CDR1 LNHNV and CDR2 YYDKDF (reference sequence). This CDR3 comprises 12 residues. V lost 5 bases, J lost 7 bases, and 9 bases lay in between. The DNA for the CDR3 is TGTGCCACCAGCCCACATAGGAATGAGCAGTTCTTC. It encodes CATSPHRNEQFF.

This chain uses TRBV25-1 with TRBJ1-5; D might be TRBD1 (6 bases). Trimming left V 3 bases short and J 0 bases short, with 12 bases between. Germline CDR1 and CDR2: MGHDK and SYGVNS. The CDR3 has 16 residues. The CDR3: CASSDADSYSNQPQHF. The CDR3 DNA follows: TGTGCCAGCAGTGATGCGGACAGCTATAGCAATCAGCCCCAGCATTTT.

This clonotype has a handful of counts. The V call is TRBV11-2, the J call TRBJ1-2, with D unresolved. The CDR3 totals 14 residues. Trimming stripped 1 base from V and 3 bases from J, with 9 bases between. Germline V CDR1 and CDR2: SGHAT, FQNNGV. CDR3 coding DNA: TGTGCCAGCAGCTTAGTCCGGGGATACTATGGCTACACCTTC. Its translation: CASSLVRGYYGYTF.

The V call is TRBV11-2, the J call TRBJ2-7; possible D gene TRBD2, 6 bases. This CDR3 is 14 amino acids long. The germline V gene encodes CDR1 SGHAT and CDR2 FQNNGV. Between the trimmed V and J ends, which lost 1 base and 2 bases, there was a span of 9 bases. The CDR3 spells CASSLGGVPYEQYF. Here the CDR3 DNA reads TGTGCCAGCAGCTTAGGGGGGGTCCCCTACGAGCAGTACTTC.

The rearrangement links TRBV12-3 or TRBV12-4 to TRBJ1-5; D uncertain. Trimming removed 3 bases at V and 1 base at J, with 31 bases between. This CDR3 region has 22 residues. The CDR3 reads CASSFFFRVRSDRPVSNQPQHF. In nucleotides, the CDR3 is TGTGCCAGCAGTTTCTTTTTTCGGGTCAGGTCGGACCGACCAGTGAGCAATCAGCCCCAGCATTTT.

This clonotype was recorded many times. CDR3 in DNA: TGCGCCAGCAGCCAAGATTTTACGGGCTCCTACAATGAGCAGTTCTTC. Translating gives CASSQDFTGSYNEQFF. V usage is TRBV4-3 and J usage is TRBJ2-1; D is undetermined. This CDR3 contains 16 residues. Trimming took off 0 bases at V and 0 bases at J, with 9 bases between the two ends. Per the germline V gene, CDR1 is LGHNA and CDR2 is YSLEER.